What follows describes a single TCR beta chain. The sample belongs to a study of T cell responses to AZD1222 COVID-19 vaccine. Assay used: immunoSEQ multiplex PCR; TCRdb lists only in-frame clones, some missing. There are approximately 100,000 clones in the sample; around 87% occur only once, and 3.3% lies in the top ten. With 6 bases removed from V and 1 base from J, the gap between germline ends came to 9 bases. This CDR3 is built from 13 residues. Germline assignment: CDR1 SNHLY and CDR2 FYNNEI. The clonotype was recovered from an adult in good health. The sample was peripheral blood, taken on day 0 of AZD1222 vaccination. This sequence joins TRBV2 and TRBJ1-2, with D tentatively TRBD1 (6 bases). CDR3 in amino acids: CASSTDSNYGYTF. CDR3 bases: TGTGCCAGCAGCACGGACAGTAACTATGGCTACACCTTC.